This T cell receptor beta chain was observed in a study of T cell repertoires in cytomegalovirus infection. Overall study context: Selection of CMV epitopes for the study included recently identified HLA-C-restricted and well-studied HLA-B-restricted ones. Public TCR beta signatures marked donors with CMV infection and the matching HLA.

CDR1 MDHEN and CDR2 SYDVKM come from the germline V gene. Trimming removed 5 bases from V and 4 bases from J; junction bases left unmatched: 3. This CDR3 is built from 13 residues. TCRdb re-called the reads through MiXCR, storing one row per CDR3 protein. This sample has about 69,000 distinct CDR3 sequences; 28% occur once, and the top ten carry 45% to 75%. To note about this clonotype: Its specificity is unknown.

Points from the study as a whole: Identification of carriers of CMV plus the relevant HLA was achieved through cumulative public TCR beta family frequency. Ex vivo, HLA-C-restricted CMV-specific TCR beta clonotypes prevailed over the rest of the response.

This TCR came from a human donor in good health (CMV status not recorded). Some clones in this sample may be carry-over from other donors' samples. Sample: CD8+ T cells from cultured PBMCs, taken from culture after CMV antigen stimulation. The gene calls are TRBV28 and TRBJ2-3, with 7 bases matching TRBD1. The CDR3 DNA is TGTGCCAGCAGTCAAGGGGGCCCAGATACGCAGTATTTT. As protein: CASSQGGPDTQYF.